These 29 T cell receptor beta chains came from one sample sequenced in a study of OX40 agonist ivuxolimab in advanced cancers. Data came from immunoSEQ multiplex PCR; TCRdb stores just in-frame clones and leaves some out. The sample lists about 40,000 clones, approximately 89% seen once, with more than 20% in the top ten. Sequencing used CD4+ or CD8+ T cells sorted from blood, obtained in a trial of the OX40 agonist ivuxolimab. The receptors were sampled from an adult with an advanced solid tumor such as melanoma, head and neck, liver or kidney cancer.

The rearrangement uses TRBV30 and TRBJ2-1, with a possible D match to TRBD1 (6 bases). The V gene lost 8 bases and the J gene lost 0 bases, with 14 bases spanning the gap. The CDR3 consists of 14 residues. Germline V lookup: CDR1 GTSNPN, CDR2 SVGIG (reference sequence). CDR3 residues: CAKDSYSSYNEQFF. CDR3 sequence (DNA): TGTGCCAAGGACAGTTACAGCTCCTACAATGAGCAGTTCTTC.

The chain recombines TRBV28 with TRBJ2-7; D is unclear. Germline V gene data show CDR1 as MDHEN and CDR2 as SYDVKM. The CDR3 has 12 residues. The ends were cut back, 6 bases at V and 4 bases at J, with 10 bases in the middle. CDR3 bases: TGTGCCAGCAGCAGCCCCGGGTACGAGCAGTACTTC. It is translated as CASSSPGYEQYF.

DNA of the CDR3: TGCGCCAGCAGCCCACTCCCCGGCCAGGGGGCGCGTGAGCAGTACTTC. This encodes CASSPLPGQGAREQYF. V usage is TRBV5-1 and J usage is TRBJ2-7, with TRBD1 matching over 8 bases. V lost 4 bases, J lost 7 bases, and 16 bases stayed unmatched. Looked up from germline, CDR1 is SGHRS and CDR2 is YFSETQ. This CDR3 spans 16 amino acids.

The chain combines TRBV9 with TRBJ2-3; D is unresolved. Germline loops: CDR1 SGDLS, CDR2 YYNGEE. V shed 0 bases and J shed 0 bases, with 11 bases lying between them. The CDR3 length is 16 residues. As DNA, the CDR3 is TGTGCCAGCAGCGTAGAACAGCTGATTAGCACAGATACGCAGTATTTT. This encodes CASSVEQLISTDTQYF. Full variable domain (missing parts from reference TRBV9 and TRBJ2-3): DSGVTQTPKHLITATGQRVTLRCSPRSGDLSVYWYQQSLDQGLQFLIQYYNGEERAKGNILERFSAQQFPDLHSELNLSSLELGDSALYFCASSVEQLISTDTQYFGPGTRLTVL.

The chain carries TRBV4-2 and TRBJ2-3; TRBD2 agrees at 10 bases. Per the germline V gene, CDR1 is LGHNA and CDR2 is YNFKEQ. V was pared by 4 bases and J by 2 bases, with 3 bases of the junction left unmatched. The CDR3 loop spans 15 amino acids. The CDR3 DNA is TGTGCCAGCAGCCCTGGACTAGCGGACACAGATACGCAGTATTTT. Its translation is CASSPGLADTDTQYF.

The chain links TRBV28 to TRBJ2-5; D is unclear. V dropped 3 bases and J dropped 2 bases, with 7 bases sitting between them. CDR3 length: 13 amino acids. CDR1 and CDR2 (germline): MDHEN, SYDVKM. The CDR3 protein is CASSFSQQETQYF. In nucleotides, the CDR3 is TGTGCCAGCAGTTTTTCGCAGCAAGAGACCCAGTACTTC.

J is TRBJ2-7 and V is TRBV7-9; D might be TRBD1 or TRBD2, each matching 5 bases. V lost 6 bases and J lost 4, with 19 bases in between. The CDR3 totals 15 residues. Looked up from germline, CDR1 is SEHNR and CDR2 is FQNEAQ (reference sequence). CDR3 in amino acids: CASRAGTDPRYEQYF. The DNA of the CDR3 is TGTGCCAGCAGGGCCGGGACCGATCCTCGGTACGAGCAGTACTTC.

The V call is TRBV19, the J call TRBJ1-1; D gene ambiguous. CDR3 size: 13 residues. The germline V gene encodes CDR1 LNHDA and CDR2 SQIVND (reference sequence). Trimming took off 3 bases at V and 4 bases at J, with 9 bases between the two ends. The DNA for the CDR3 is TGTGCCAGTAGTATCTGGGAGGGCACTGAAGCTTTCTTT. Protein: CASSIWEGTEAFF.

This clone was recorded once. The V call is TRBV27, the J call TRBJ2-5, with D perhaps being TRBD1 or TRBD2 (5 bases each). This CDR3 contains 17 residues. V lost 0 bases and J 5 bases, leaving 19 bases between the germline ends. CDR1 is MNHEY, CDR2 SMNVEV, per germline (reference sequence). Here the CDR3 DNA reads TGTGCCAGCAGTTTATCGCCGTTCGAGTGGGGGTCGGAGACCCAGTACTTC. Its translation: CASSLSPFEWGSETQYF.

CDR3 nucleotide sequence: TGTGCCAGTAGTACCCAAACGGGAGTAACAGAGACCCAGTACTTC. The encoded protein is CASSTQTGVTETQYF. The chain combines TRBV19 with TRBJ2-5; tentatively, D is TRBD2 (6 bases). Germline loops: CDR1 LNHDA, CDR2 SQIVND (reference sequence). V shed 4 bases and J shed 4 bases, with 16 bases lying between them. CDR3 length: 15 residues. Together with reference TRBV19 and TRBJ2-5, the CDR3 gives the full variable domain: DGGITQSPKYLFRKEGQNVTLSCEQNLNHDAMYWYRQDPGQGLRLIYYSQIVNDFQKGDIAEGYSVSREKKESFPLTVTSAQKNPTAFYLCASSTQTGVTETQYFGPGTRLLVL.

This clone was seen only once. The chain links TRBV7-8 to TRBJ1-1, with D maybe TRBD1 (6 bases). This CDR3 spans 16 amino acids. Germline values: CDR1 SGHVS, CDR2 FQNEAQ. With 5 bases removed from V and 3 bases from J, the gap between germline ends came to 19 bases. CDR3 sequence: CASSPSRDTVYTEAFF. The CDR3 DNA sequence: TGTGCCAGCAGCCCTTCCCGGGACACTGTCTACACTGAAGCTTTCTTT.

The sample holds a few counts of this clone. This chain uses TRBV28 with TRBJ1-5; D gene unclear. With 6 bases removed from V and 1 base from J, the gap between germline ends came to 10 bases. CDR1 is MDHEN, CDR2 SYDVKM, per germline. The CDR3 spans 14 residues. CDR3 loop: CASRDSGSNQPQHF. In nucleotides, the CDR3 is TGTGCCAGCAGGGACTCGGGGAGCAATCAGCCCCAGCATTTT.

The chain combines TRBV6-5 with TRBJ2-1, with 9 bases identical to TRBD1. The germline V gene encodes CDR1 MNHEY and CDR2 SVGAGI. V dropped 6 bases and J dropped 5; count of bases not matched to a gene: 5. This CDR3 has 14 residues. CDR3 sequence: CASRRQGENNEQFF. The CDR3, as DNA: TGTGCCAGCAGGAGACAGGGGGAAAACAATGAGCAGTTCTTC.

The chain carries TRBV10-3 and TRBJ1-5; TRBD1 is a possible D gene (6 bases). The ends were cut back, 6 bases at V and 2 bases at J, with 20 bases in the middle. Looked up from germline, CDR1 is ENHRY and CDR2 is SYGVKD. The CDR3 has 17 amino acids. The CDR3, as DNA: TGTGCCATCAGCCCGTCCGTGGACAGCGTGGGCAATCAGCCCCAGCATTTT. Its protein product is CAISPSVDSVGNQPQHF.

J is TRBJ1-4 and V is TRBV6-5, with D possibly matching TRBD1 (6 bases). Trimming took off 7 bases at V and 3 bases at J, with 15 bases between the two ends. Germline V gene sequence: CDR1 MNHEY, CDR2 SVGAGI. The CDR3 runs 15 residues. The DNA for the CDR3 is TGTGCCAGCACCGAAGGCGGACAGCCTAATGAAAAACTGTTTTTT. Its translation is CASTEGGQPNEKLFF.

This chain connects TRBV6-1 to TRBJ1-3; no reliable D call. Germline-derived CDR1 and CDR2 are MNHNS and SASEGT. The germline V and J ends were trimmed by 3 bases and 5 bases, with 8 bases remaining between them. This CDR3 is 13 amino acids long. The CDR3 reads CASSDGERNTIYF. In DNA, the CDR3 is TGTGCCAGCAGTGATGGGGAGAGAAACACCATATATTTT.

In its sample, this clone was seen once. The chain carries TRBV6-5 and TRBJ2-7, with D perhaps matching TRBD1 (6 bases). Germline-derived CDR1 and CDR2 are MNHEY and SVGAGI. The CDR3 length is 13 residues. Deletions cut 5 bases from V and 5 bases from J, with 13 bases between. The CDR3 sequence: CASSPTGFDEQYF. The CDR3 coding sequence is TGTGCCAGCAGTCCAACAGGGTTCGACGAGCAGTACTTC.

This chain links TRBV9 with TRBJ2-1; 10 bases line up with TRBD2. J gave up 4 bases and V 0 bases, and 4 bases lay outside the gene matches. Germline assignment: CDR1 SGDLS and CDR2 YYNGEE. The CDR3 spans 16 residues. CDR3 residues: CASSVGSTSGYNEQFF. CDR3 DNA: TGTGCCAGCAGCGTAGGATCGACTAGCGGGTACAATGAGCAGTTCTTC.

V and J are TRBV7-6 and TRBJ1-3; no firm D call. Germline assignment: CDR1 SGHVS and CDR2 FNYEAQ. The V gene lost 2 bases and the J gene lost 0 bases, with 14 bases spanning the gap. The CDR3 totals 17 residues. The CDR3 region is CASSLWGIARSGNTIYF. The CDR3 DNA reads as TGTGCCAGCAGCTTATGGGGAATAGCCCGCTCTGGAAACACCATATATTTT.

The chain combines TRBV30 with TRBJ1-4, with D possibly TRBD1 on 5 matching bases. The CDR3 consists of 12 residues. Looked up from germline, CDR1 is GTSNPN and CDR2 is SVGIG (reference sequence). V lost 0 bases and J 12 bases, leaving 11 bases between the germline ends. Here the CDR3 DNA reads TGTGCCTGGAGTGTCGCAGGGTGGGAACTGTTTTTT. It codes for CAWSVAGWELFF. The entire variable domain, with the rest obtained from reference TRBV30 and TRBJ1-4, is as follows: SQTIHQWPATLVQPVGSPLSLECTVEGTSNPNLYWYRQAAGRGLQLLFYSVGIGQISSEVPQNLSASRPQDRQFILSSKKLLLSDSGFYLCAWSVAGWELFFGSGTQLSVL.

This clone has more than one count but fewer than ten. This chain joins TRBV9 and TRBJ2-3; D tentatively fits TRBD1 or TRBD2 (5 bases each). This CDR3 comprises 15 residues. Trimming took 0 bases from V and 4 from J, leaving 12 bases between them. Germline CDR1 is SGDLS and CDR2 is YYNGEE. The CDR3 reads CASSVAGYGADTQYF. CDR3 in DNA: TGTGCCAGCAGCGTAGCAGGGTACGGGGCAGATACGCAGTATTTT.

This clone was picked up one time. The V gene is TRBV27, the J gene TRBJ2-3, with 9 bases identical to TRBD2. Germline CDR1 MNHEY, CDR2 SMNVEV (reference sequence). V was pared by 4 bases and J by 1 base, with 3 bases of the junction left unmatched. This CDR3 has 15 amino acids. The CDR3 loop is CASSSWTSGTDTQYF. CDR3 DNA sequence: TGTGCCAGCAGTTCCTGGACTAGCGGCACAGATACGCAGTATTTT.

This chain links TRBV6-5 with TRBJ2-3; possible D gene TRBD2, 7 bases. This CDR3 contains 15 residues. In germline, CDR1 is MNHEY, CDR2 SVGAGI. Deletions cut 8 bases from V and 2 bases from J, with 17 bases between. The CDR3 is CASSGGVRNTDTQYF. The CDR3, as DNA: TGTGCCAGCTCGGGGGGCGTAAGGAACACAGATACGCAGTATTTT.

Only one count was recorded for this clone. CDR3 sequence (DNA): TGTGCCAGCAGCTTAAGTCGAGGGTTCGACGAGCAGTACTTC. Protein: CASSLSRGFDEQYF. The chain combines TRBV7-9 with TRBJ2-7, with D perhaps TRBD2 (5 bases). This CDR3 is built from 14 residues. Trimming shortened V by 2 bases and J by 5 bases, and 13 bases separated the two germline ends. Germline loops: CDR1 SEHNR, CDR2 FQNEAQ (reference sequence).

The J gene is TRBJ2-1, the V gene TRBV13; D gene ambiguous. The CDR3 extends over 14 amino acids. Germline assignment: CDR1 PRHDT and CDR2 FYEKMQ (reference sequence). Between the trimmed V and J ends, which lost 1 base and 4 bases, there was a span of 8 bases. The CDR3 DNA follows: TGTGCCAGCAGCTTAGTTGGTTCATACAATGAGCAGTTCTTC. Its translation is CASSLVGSYNEQFF.

The V call is TRBV7-9, the J call TRBJ2-7; tentative D call: TRBD1 (6 bases). Per germline, CDR1 SEHNR and CDR2 FQNEAQ (reference sequence). Between the trimmed V and J ends, which lost 5 bases and 7 bases, there was a span of 12 bases. This CDR3 is 12 amino acids long. The CDR3 is CASSDQGWEQYF. CDR3 DNA sequence: TGTGCCAGCAGCGATCAGGGGTGGGAGCAGTACTTC.

The J gene is TRBJ2-3, the V gene TRBV4-1, with no clear D. V lost 2 bases, J lost 0 bases, and 9 bases lay in between. CDR1 and CDR2 from the germline V gene are MGHRA and YSYEKL. The CDR3 is made up of 15 amino acids. CDR3 sequence (DNA): TGCGCCAGCAGCCAAACCGAAGGAAGCACAGATACGCAGTATTTT. Amino acids: CASSQTEGSTDTQYF.

The rearrangement uses TRBV28 and TRBJ2-7; the match to TRBD1 covers 7 bases. This CDR3 has 15 residues. V lost 5 bases to trimming and J lost 2 bases; unmatched junction nucleotides: 9. In germline, CDR1 is MDHEN, CDR2 SYDVKM. The CDR3 sequence: CASSKPWDSPYEQYF. The DNA for the CDR3 is TGTGCCAGCAGTAAACCGTGGGACAGCCCCTACGAGCAGTACTTC. The full variable domain, rest sourced from reference TRBV28 and TRBJ2-7, is DVKVTQSSRYLVKRTGEKVFLECVQDMDHENMFWYRQDPGLGLRLIYFSYDVKMKEKGDIPEGYSVSREKKERFSLILESASTNQTSMYLCASSKPWDSPYEQYFGPGTRLTVT.

The chain recombines TRBV5-1 with TRBJ1-1; 9 bases fit TRBD1. This CDR3 comprises 15 residues. CDR1 is SGHRS, CDR2 YFSETQ, per germline. Trimming took 4 bases from V and 1 from J; bases not matched to a gene: 5. The CDR3 DNA follows: TGCGCCAGCAGCGAAAACAGGGGGCGGAACACTGAAGCTTTCTTT. Its translation is CASSENRGRNTEAFF. Supplemented by reference TRBV5-1 and TRBJ1-1, the full variable domain reads KAGVTQTPRYLIKTRGQQVTLSCSPISGHRSVSWYQQTPGQGLQFLFEYFSETQRNKGNFPGRFSGRQFSNSRSEMNVSTLELGDSALYLCASSENRGRNTEAFFGQGTRLTVV.